Following are 27 T cell receptor beta chains from one sample sequenced in a study of T-cell reconstitution after alpha-beta-depleted transplantation in children. A TCRbeta library incorporating unique molecular identifiers was prepared. TCRdb reprocessed the PCR reads via MiXCR and lists one record per CDR3 protein. The sample yields around 64,000 distinct CDR3 sequences, roughly a tenth seen once. The material sequenced was PBMCs, taken before TCRalphabeta/CD19-depleted stem cell transplant. The receptors were sampled from a boy between 10 and 17 years old with acute myeloid leukemia, due to receive a stem cell transplant.

This clonotype was recorded many times. The chain recombines TRBV29-1 with TRBJ2-1; the D is unclear. The CDR3 consists of 14 residues. Germline V CDR1 and CDR2: SQVTM, ANQGSEA. Trimming removed 7 bases from V and 0 bases from J, with 13 bases in between. The CDR3 DNA sequence: TGCAGCGGCGCTTCAAGGAGCTCCTACAATGAGCAGTTCTTC. It specifies CSGASRSSYNEQFF.

This clonotype was recorded many times. The V gene is TRBV25-1, the J gene TRBJ1-3; D may be TRBD1 (5 bases). Germline lookup yields CDR1 MGHDK and CDR2 SYGVNS. Trimming cost V 3 bases and J 3 bases, with 12 bases left between them. This CDR3 comprises 15 residues. CDR3 residues: CASSDRAGRGNTIYF. The CDR3, as DNA: TGTGCCAGCAGTGACCGGGCAGGGCGTGGAAACACCATATATTTT.

Ten or more counts support this clonotype. This chain links TRBV7-8 with TRBJ2-1, with TRBD2 matching over 8 bases. V trimming: 5 bases; J trimming: 0 bases; junction bases outside the gene matches: 15. The CDR3 totals 19 residues. In germline, CDR1 is SGHVS, CDR2 FQNEAQ. This chain's CDR3 is CASSRGRIAGRSSYNEQFF. In nucleotides, the CDR3 is TGTGCCAGCAGCCGGGGTAGGATAGCGGGACGAAGCTCCTACAATGAGCAGTTCTTC.

There are many counts of this clonotype. V is TRBV27 and J is TRBJ2-3, with TRBD2 matching 7 bases. The CDR3 runs 13 residues. CDR1 is MNHEY and CDR2 is SMNVEV in the germline V gene (reference sequence). The J segment lost 6 bases and the V segment lost 3 bases, leaving 3 bases of the junction unmatched. This CDR3 is CASSFVGGDTQYF. The CDR3 nucleotides read TGTGCCAGCAGTTTCGTGGGAGGGGATACGCAGTATTTT.

Ten or more counts support this clonotype. The CDR3 protein is CASSDSLRGVTNNEQFF. CDR3 in DNA: TGTGCCAGCAGCGACTCCCTCAGGGGAGTGACGAACAATGAGCAGTTCTTC. V gene TRBV9 combines with J gene TRBJ2-1; D perhaps matches TRBD1 (6 bases). The ends were cut back, 3 bases at V and 5 bases at J, with 21 bases in the middle. CDR1 and CDR2 (germline): SGDLS, YYNGEE. CDR3 size: 17 residues.

This clonotype has at least ten counts. The chain couples TRBV6-5 to TRBJ2-5; D tentatively fits TRBD1 or TRBD2 (5 bases each). This CDR3 is built from 13 residues. V was clipped by 2 bases and J by 5 bases, with 9 bases between them. CDR1 MNHEY and CDR2 SVGAGI come from the germline V gene. The CDR3 DNA sequence: TGTGCCAGCAGTTACAGCAGGGACGAGACCCAGTACTTC. Residues: CASSYSRDETQYF.

V and J are TRBV6-2 or TRBV6-3 and TRBJ2-1; D unresolved. Germline lookup yields CDR1 MNHEY and CDR2 SVGEGT. Trimming cost V 7 bases and J 16 bases, with 14 bases left between them. The CDR3 covers 10 residues. The CDR3 DNA reads TGTGCCAGCATTGGCCGACCTAGATTCTTC. Translating gives CASIGRPRFF.

At least ten counts were recorded for this clonotype. The genes are TRBV28 and TRBJ2-2; a weak D match, TRBD1 (5 bases). Germline loops: CDR1 MDHEN, CDR2 SYDVKM. The CDR3 is 18 residues long. Trimming cost V 5 bases and J 2 bases, with 21 bases left between them. The CDR3 region has the DNA TGTGCCAGCAGTCCGGCTGGTGGGGCCAGACCCAACACCGGGGAGCTGTTTTTT. Translating it yields CASSPAGGARPNTGELFF.

This chain joins TRBV28 and TRBJ2-3; D might be TRBD2 (5 bases). The CDR3 contains 14 residues. Trimming took off 10 bases at V and 2 bases at J, with 16 bases between the two ends. Germline lookup yields CDR1 MDHEN and CDR2 SYDVKM. CDR3 in amino acids: CAMGPGRDTDTQYF. The CDR3 region has the DNA TGTGCCATGGGCCCCGGACGGGACACAGATACGCAGTATTTT. Full variable domain (outside the CDR3, taken from reference TRBV28 and TRBJ2-3): DVKVTQSSRYLVKRTGEKVFLECVQDMDHENMFWYRQDPGLGLRLIYFSYDVKMKEKGDIPEGYSVSREKKERFSLILESASTNQTSMYLCAMGPGRDTDTQYFGPGTRLTVL.

In DNA form, the CDR3 reads TGTGCCAGCAGTTTTCGGAAAGGGGAGCTGTTTTTT. Residues: CASSFRKGELFF. The chain uses TRBV27 and TRBJ2-2, with D hard to call. The ends were cut back, 3 bases at V and 8 bases at J, with 7 bases in the middle. The CDR3 is made up of 12 amino acids. Germline CDR1 MNHEY, CDR2 SMNVEV (reference sequence).

This clonotype was recorded many times. The chain uses TRBV20-1 and TRBJ1-6; no firm D call. CDR1 DFQATT and CDR2 SNEGSKA come from the germline V gene (reference sequence). Trimming took 3 bases from V and 5 from J, leaving 11 bases between them. The CDR3 is 14 amino acids. CDR3 sequence: CSASDGRNNSPLHF. CDR3 DNA: TGCAGTGCTAGTGACGGGCGGAATAATTCACCCCTCCACTTT.

This clonotype was found many times. This rearrangement joins TRBV6-5 to TRBJ1-6; a possible D gene is TRBD1 (5 bases). Trimming took 2 bases from V and 3 from J, leaving 11 bases between them. Germline V lookup: CDR1 MNHEY, CDR2 SVGAGI. The CDR3 totals 16 residues. CDR3 sequence: CASSYESGDYNSPLHF. DNA of the CDR3: TGTGCCAGCAGTTACGAGTCGGGGGACTATAATTCACCCCTCCACTTT.

This clonotype was counted many times. V gene TRBV3-1 combines with J gene TRBJ2-2, with D unclear. V was clipped by 1 base and J by 9 bases, with 15 bases between them. This CDR3 is 15 amino acids long. Germline values: CDR1 LGHDT, CDR2 YNNKEL (reference sequence). The CDR3 sequence: CASSQGPQVDRELFF. The CDR3 DNA sequence: TGTGCCAGCAGCCAAGGACCCCAAGTCGACCGGGAGCTGTTTTTT.

The table lists this clonotype with many counts. The chain employs TRBV5-1 and TRBJ1-2; the D is unclear. CDR3 size: 12 residues. The germline V gene encodes CDR1 SGHRS and CDR2 YFSETQ. V was trimmed by 2 bases and J by 8 bases, leaving 10 bases between them. For the CDR3, the DNA is TGCGCCAGCAGCTTCTCCGGAACGGGCTACACCTTC. Amino acids: CASSFSGTGYTF.

This clonotype has ten or more counts. The J gene is TRBJ2-3, the V gene TRBV12-3 or TRBV12-4; D is ambiguous. Trimming stripped 0 bases from V and 3 bases from J, with 16 bases between. This CDR3 has 17 residues. CDR3 residues: CASSLALGGKGTDTQYF. In DNA, the CDR3 is TGTGCCAGCAGTTTAGCGCTTGGTGGGAAGGGTACAGATACGCAGTATTTT.

This chain connects TRBV7-2 to TRBJ1-5, with 8 bases fitting TRBD1. The CDR3 runs to 15 residues. Per germline, CDR1 SGHTA and CDR2 FQGNSA. Losses at the gene ends were 1 base for V and 2 bases for J; bases not matched to a gene: 1. CDR3 bases: TGTGCCAGCAGCTTAGTACAGGGGGGCAATCAGCCCCAGCATTTT. Its translation is CASSLVQGGNQPQHF. Together with reference TRBV7-2 and TRBJ1-5, the CDR3 gives the full variable domain: GAGVSQSPSNKVTEKGKDVELRCDPISGHTALYWYRQSLGQGLEFLIYFQGNSAPDKSGLPSDRFSAERTGGSVSTLTIQRTQQEDSAVYLCASSLVQGGNQPQHFGDGTRLSIL.

J is TRBJ1-3 and V is TRBV5-5, with no clear D. Germline CDR1 SGHKS, CDR2 YYEKEE (reference sequence). The CDR3 has 15 amino acids. The V end lost 0 bases, the J end lost 5 bases, and 12 bases lay between the germline ends. The CDR3 region has the DNA TGTGCCAGCAGCTTGGAGGGATTCGCGAGAAACACCATATATTTT. Its protein is CASSLEGFARNTIYF.

This clonotype was seen a handful of times. J is TRBJ1-5 and V is TRBV30; D gene uncertain. V lost 0 bases, J lost 1 base, and 7 bases lay in between. The CDR3 runs 14 residues. Germline assignment: CDR1 GTSNPN and CDR2 SVGIG (reference sequence). The CDR3 bases are TGTGCCTGGAGTGTAGGTGGGAGCAATCAGCCCCAGCATTTT. Translated: CAWSVGGSNQPQHF.

The chain links TRBV4-2 to TRBJ2-1, with 8 positions matching TRBD2. This CDR3 is built from 18 residues. Germline V lookup: CDR1 LGHNA, CDR2 YNFKEQ. The V and J ends lost 3 bases and 3 bases, in that order; junction bases with no gene match: 13. CDR3 nucleotide sequence: TGTGCCAGCAGCCATGACCCGGTGGCGGGAGGTAACTACAATGAGCAGTTCTTC. It codes for CASSHDPVAGGNYNEQFF.

The chain uses TRBV7-2 and TRBJ2-2; maybe TRBD2 (5 bases). This CDR3 has 13 residues. From germline, CDR1 is SGHTA and CDR2 FQGNSA. Trimming removed 4 bases at V and 10 bases at J, with 13 bases between. The CDR3 DNA follows: TGTGCCAGCAGCTCTACTAGACCCGCGGAGCTGTTTTTT. Its protein product is CASSSTRPAELFF.

For this clonotype: This may stem from a read error, because a much larger clone lies one nucleotide away. The conserved final phenylalanine or tryptophan is absent from the CDR3, which likely points to a read error. The chain combines TRBV7-3 with TRBJ2-7; D remains ambiguous. V dropped 2 bases and J dropped 5 bases, with 10 bases sitting between them. CDR3 length: 13 amino acids. Germline CDR1 and CDR2: SGHTA and FQGTGA. As DNA, the CDR3 is TGTGCCAGCAGCTTAGGAATAGCCGACGAGCAGTACTTA. The encoded protein is CASSLGIADEQYL.

V usage is TRBV6-1 and J usage is TRBJ2-7; 7 bases map to TRBD1. CDR1 is MNHNS, CDR2 SASEGT, per germline. Losses at the gene ends were 5 bases for V and 5 bases for J; bases not matched to a gene: 12. The CDR3 length is 15 residues. The CDR3 loop is CASSRSPTGSHEQYF. Here the CDR3 DNA reads TGTGCCAGCAGTCGATCTCCGACAGGGTCCCACGAGCAGTACTTC.

This clonotype was counted between two and nine times. V gene TRBV6-2 or TRBV6-3 combines with J gene TRBJ2-1; D is possibly TRBD2 (6 bases). Germline CDR1 reads MNHEY; CDR2 reads SVGEGT. CDR3 length equals 14 residues. Trimming stripped 0 bases from V and 9 bases from J, with 12 bases between. The CDR3 bases are TGTGCCAGCAGTTACTCTTTGGGGGGTGCTGAGCAGTTCTTC. Its protein product is CASSYSLGGAEQFF.

This clonotype was picked up many times. The chain uses TRBV12-3 or TRBV12-4 and TRBJ2-5; D remains ambiguous. V was trimmed by 3 bases and J by 2 bases, leaving 4 bases between them. The CDR3 is made up of 12 amino acids. CDR3 region: CASSFGQETQYF. Written as DNA, the CDR3 is TGTGCCAGCAGTTTTGGTCAAGAGACCCAGTACTTC.

Ten or more counts support this clonotype. This rearrangement joins TRBV6-5 to TRBJ1-5; D is ambiguous. The CDR3 spans 14 residues. The germline V and J ends were trimmed by 6 bases and 7 bases, with 16 bases remaining between them. Germline V lookup: CDR1 MNHEY, CDR2 SVGAGI. For the CDR3, the DNA is TGTGCCAGCAGCCCAACAGCTCTGAACCAGCCCCAGCATTTT. Encoded protein: CASSPTALNQPQHF.

V usage is TRBV5-6 and J usage is TRBJ2-7; D tentatively reads TRBD1 or TRBD2 (5 bases each). In germline, CDR1 is SGHDT, CDR2 YYEEEE. CDR3 size: 16 residues. For the CDR3, the DNA is TGTGCCAGCAGCTTGGGGGGAGCCAGGGCATCCTACGAGCACTACGTC. Translated: CASSLGGARASYEHYV.

This clonotype showed up many times. The chain has TRBV5-1 and TRBJ1-1; the match to TRBD1 covers 7 bases. Germline-derived CDR1 and CDR2 are SGHRS and YFSETQ. V shed 4 bases and J 1 base; nucleotides not matched to a gene: 10. The CDR3 covers 16 residues. The chain's CDR3 is CASSALGGGGNTEAFF. Here the CDR3 DNA reads TGCGCCAGCAGCGCCCTAGGGGGCGGGGGGAACACTGAAGCTTTCTTT.